This T cell receptor beta chain was captured by sequencing in a study of blood T cell repertoires in COVID-19. Study context: Sites in the United States, Italy and Spain provided acute and convalescent COVID-19 samples. Sample material is recorded as cDNA or gDNA derived from T cells, B-cell-depleted T cells, or PBMCs.

Profiled with immunoSEQ multiplex PCR; TCRdb holds only in-frame clones, not every one. The table shows 250,000 to 350,000 clones, with about 88% occurring only once. The sample holds a few counts of this clone. Germline V gives CDR1 SEHNR, CDR2 FQNEAQ (reference sequence). The CDR3 sequence is 17 residues long. V was clipped by 5 bases and J by 4 bases, with 20 bases between them. This TCR derives from a human donor with COVID-19, enrolled during active disease. The donor label of this sample is uncertain. Sequenced input: peripheral blood. This chain joins TRBV7-9 and TRBJ2-2, with D possibly matching TRBD1 (5 bases). CDR3 sequence: CASSPSWGLGGTGELFF. The CDR3 coding sequence is TGTGCCAGCAGCCCATCATGGGGCCTCGGCGGCACCGGGGAGCTGTTTTTT.